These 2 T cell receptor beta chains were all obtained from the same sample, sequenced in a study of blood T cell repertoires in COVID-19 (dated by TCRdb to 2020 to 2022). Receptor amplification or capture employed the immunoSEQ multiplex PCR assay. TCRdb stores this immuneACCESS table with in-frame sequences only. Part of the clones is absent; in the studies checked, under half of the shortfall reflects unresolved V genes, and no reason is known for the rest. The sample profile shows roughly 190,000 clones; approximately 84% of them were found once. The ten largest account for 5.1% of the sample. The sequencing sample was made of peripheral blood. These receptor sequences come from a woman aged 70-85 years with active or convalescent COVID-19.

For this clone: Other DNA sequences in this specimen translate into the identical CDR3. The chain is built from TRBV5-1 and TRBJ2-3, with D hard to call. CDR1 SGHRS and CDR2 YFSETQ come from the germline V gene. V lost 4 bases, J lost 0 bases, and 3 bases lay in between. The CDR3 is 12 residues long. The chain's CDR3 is CASSLSTDTQYF. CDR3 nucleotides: TGCGCCAGCAGCCTCAGCACAGATACGCAGTATTTT.

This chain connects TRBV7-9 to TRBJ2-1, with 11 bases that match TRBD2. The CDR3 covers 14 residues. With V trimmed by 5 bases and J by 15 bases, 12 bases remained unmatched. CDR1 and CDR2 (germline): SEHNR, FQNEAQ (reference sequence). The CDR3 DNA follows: TGTGCCAGCAGCGAGGAAGTTAGCGGGAGGGGAATGTTCTTC. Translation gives CASSEEVSGRGMFF.